The 14 T cell receptor beta chains below were found in one sample sequenced in a study of blood T cell repertoires in COVID-19. TCRdb's copy holds only in-frame clones and misses some; the assay was immunoSEQ multiplex PCR. This sample has roughly 95,000 clones, with 70% to 90% found just once. Sequenced: peripheral blood. The receptors come from a man aged 55 to 69 with acute or convalescent COVID-19.

The J gene is TRBJ2-2, the V gene TRBV9; no clear D gene. In germline, CDR1 is SGDLS, CDR2 YYNGEE. The CDR3 loop spans 15 amino acids. V lost 4 bases to trimming and J lost 0 bases, with 10 bases between them. CDR3 DNA: TGTGCCAGCAGCCCGGCGGTCGCGAACACCGGGGAGCTGTTTTTT. This translates into CASSPAVANTGELFF. Full variable domain (outside the CDR3, taken from reference TRBV9 and TRBJ2-2): DSGVTQTPKHLITATGQRVTLRCSPRSGDLSVYWYQQSLDQGLQFLIQYYNGEERAKGNILERFSAQQFPDLHSELNLSSLELGDSALYFCASSPAVANTGELFFGEGSRLTVL.

The rearrangement links TRBV5-1 to TRBJ2-7; 7 nucleotides agree with TRBD2. V gave up 0 bases and J gave up 0 bases; unmatched junction bases: 3. From germline, CDR1 is SGHRS and CDR2 YFSETQ. This CDR3 comprises 15 residues. The CDR3 DNA follows: TGCGCCAGCAGCTTGGAGGGAGGGCCCTCCTACGAGCAGTACGTC. This codes for CASSLEGGPSYEQYV.

This chain joins TRBV5-1 and TRBJ2-1; tentatively, D is TRBD1 (7 bases). Germline loops: CDR1 SGHRS, CDR2 YFSETQ. Trimming took off 3 bases at V and 1 base at J, with 11 bases between the two ends. The CDR3 extends over 15 amino acids. The CDR3 spells CASSSTGTSYNEQFF. The CDR3 DNA reads as TGCGCCAGCAGCTCGACAGGGACTTCCTACAATGAGCAGTTCTTC.

V gene TRBV28 combines with J gene TRBJ1-3, with TRBD1 matching over 9 bases. The germline gives CDR1 MDHEN, CDR2 SYDVKM. CDR3 length equals 19 residues. V was clipped by 3 bases and J by 0 bases; unmatched bases: 12. The CDR3 DNA reads as TGTGCCAGCAGTTTGCCCGGGACAGGGATTGGGGGCTCTGGAAACACCATATATTTT. Amino acids: CASSLPGTGIGGSGNTIYF.

The chain employs TRBV24-1 and TRBJ2-2; 15 positions agree with TRBD2. Germline CDR1 and CDR2: KGHDR and SFDVKD. The CDR3 length is 17 residues. V shed 7 bases, J shed 2 bases, and the junction held 4 bases outside the gene matches. The CDR3 bases are TGTGCCACCAGGGGACTAGCGGGAGGAAAAAACACCGGGGAGCTGTTTTTT. It encodes CATRGLAGGKNTGELFF.

With regard to this clone: Sequence at one end of the junction differs from germline and may be a read error. This chain connects TRBV30 to TRBJ1-1; D may be TRBD1 (5 bases). CDR1 is GTSNPN, CDR2 SVGIG, per germline (reference sequence). This CDR3 has 12 amino acids. CDR3 sequence reads: CAWSVPEGRPAF. The DNA of the CDR3 is TGTGCCTGGAGTGTACCGGAGGGACGTCCTGCCTTT.

The chain has TRBV7-9 and TRBJ1-2; 9 bases are shared with TRBD1. Trimming took 1 base from V and 5 from J; bases not matched to a gene: 8. Germline V gene lookup returns CDR1 SEHNR and CDR2 FQNEAQ (reference sequence). The CDR3 runs 16 residues. DNA of the CDR3: TGTGCCAGCAGCTTAGGGGACAGGGACTTTAATTATGGCTACACCTTC. It specifies CASSLGDRDFNYGYTF.

The rearrangement links TRBV5-1 to TRBJ2-1; 11 nucleotides agree with TRBD2. Germline V lookup: CDR1 SGHRS, CDR2 YFSETQ. The V gene end was trimmed by 1 base and the J gene end by 0 bases; junction bases not matched to a gene: 0. The CDR3 has 16 amino acids. The CDR3 DNA reads TGCGCCAGCAGCTTGACTAGCGGGAGCTCCTACAATGAGCAGTTCTTC. Its translation is CASSLTSGSSYNEQFF.

The rearrangement links TRBV21-1 to TRBJ1-2; the D call in the table, TRBD1, was not verified against the DNA. TRBV21-1 counts as a pseudogene. This CDR3 is 18 amino acids long. In DNA form, the CDR3 reads TGTGCCAGCAGTCACCTTGAGGGACAGGGCAACGATAACTATGGCTACACCTTC. It is translated as CASSHLEGQGNDNYGYTF.

The rearrangement links TRBV30 to TRBJ1-2; D is perhaps TRBD1 (6 bases). V was trimmed by 6 bases and J by 2 bases, leaving 19 bases between them. Germline loops: CDR1 GTSNPN, CDR2 SVGIG (reference sequence). The CDR3 runs 15 residues. The CDR3 sequence is CACPLGGAQNYGYTF. The DNA for the CDR3 is TGTGCCTGTCCACTAGGGGGGGCGCAGAACTATGGCTACACCTTC.

CDR3 amino acids: CASSRGERSPLHF. CDR3 bases: TGTGCCAGCAGCCGAGGTGAAAGATCACCCCTCCACTTT. The chain links TRBV3-1 (or the pseudogene TRBV3-2) to TRBJ1-6, with D hard to call. This CDR3 is 13 amino acids long. Germline V lookup: CDR1 LGHDT, CDR2 YNNKEL (reference sequence). V lost 4 bases and J lost 10, with 11 bases in between.

The chain carries TRBV19 and TRBJ2-1; 9 positions agree with TRBD1. This CDR3 has 17 amino acids. V was clipped by 5 bases and J by 1 base; unmatched bases: 9. Looked up from germline, CDR1 is LNHDA and CDR2 is SQIVND (reference sequence). CDR3 sequence: CASSPMPTGGSYNEQFF. Written as DNA, the CDR3 is TGTGCCAGTAGTCCGATGCCGACAGGGGGGTCCTACAATGAGCAGTTCTTC. The variable domain in full, completed from reference TRBV19 and TRBJ2-1, reads DGGITQSPKYLFRKEGQNVTLSCEQNLNHDAMYWYRQDPGQGLRLIYYSQIVNDFQKGDIAEGYSVSREKKESFPLTVTSAQKNPTAFYLCASSPMPTGGSYNEQFFGPGTRLTVL.

This chain joins TRBV18 and TRBJ2-3, with TRBD2 matching 9 bases. Germline trimming cut 6 bases from V and 4 bases from J; bases unmatched to any gene: 8. Germline CDR1 KGHSH, CDR2 LQKENI. This CDR3 is 15 amino acids long. CDR3 sequence: CASSATSGPPDTQYF. CDR3 in DNA: TGTGCCAGCTCGGCGACTAGCGGCCCACCAGATACGCAGTATTTT.

The sample holds many counts of this clone. This chain uses TRBV7-9 with TRBJ2-7, with D possibly matching TRBD2 (5 bases). Trimming shortened V by 6 bases and J by 6 bases, and 15 bases separated the two germline ends. The V gene's germline CDR1 is SEHNR and CDR2 FQNEAQ (reference sequence). CDR3 size: 13 residues. CDR3 residues: CASSVVAGGEQYV. The CDR3 region has the DNA TGTGCCAGCAGTGTGGTGGCGGGTGGCGAGCAGTACGTC.